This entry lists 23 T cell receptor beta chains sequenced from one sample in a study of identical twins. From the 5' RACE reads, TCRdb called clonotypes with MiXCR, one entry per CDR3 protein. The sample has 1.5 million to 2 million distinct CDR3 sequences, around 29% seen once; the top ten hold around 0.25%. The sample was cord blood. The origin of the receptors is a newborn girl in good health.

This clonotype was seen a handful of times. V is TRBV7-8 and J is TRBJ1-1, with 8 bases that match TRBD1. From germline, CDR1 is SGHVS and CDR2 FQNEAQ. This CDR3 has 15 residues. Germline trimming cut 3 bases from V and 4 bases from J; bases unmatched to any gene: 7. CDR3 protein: CASSFEQGGVTEAFF. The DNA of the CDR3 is TGTGCCAGCAGCTTCGAACAGGGGGGTGTCACTGAAGCTTTCTTT. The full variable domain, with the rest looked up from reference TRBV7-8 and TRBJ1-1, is GAGVSQSPRYKVAKRGQDVALRCDPISGHVSLFWYQQALGQGPEFLTYFQNEAQLDKSGLPSDRFFAERPEGSVSTLKIQRTQQEDSAVYLCASSFEQGGVTEAFFGQGTRLTVV.

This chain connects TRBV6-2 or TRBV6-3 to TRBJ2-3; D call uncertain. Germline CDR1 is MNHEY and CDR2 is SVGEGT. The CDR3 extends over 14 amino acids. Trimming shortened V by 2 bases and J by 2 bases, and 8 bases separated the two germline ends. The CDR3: CASSYGRFTDTQYF. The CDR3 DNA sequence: TGTGCCAGCAGTTACGGGCGGTTCACAGATACGCAGTATTTT.

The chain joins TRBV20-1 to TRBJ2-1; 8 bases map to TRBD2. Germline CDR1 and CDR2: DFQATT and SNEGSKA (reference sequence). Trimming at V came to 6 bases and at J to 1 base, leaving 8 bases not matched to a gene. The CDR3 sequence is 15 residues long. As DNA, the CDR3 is TGCAGTGCCGACGAGCGGGAGAGTTCCTACAATGAGCAGTTCTTC. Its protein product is CSADERESSYNEQFF.

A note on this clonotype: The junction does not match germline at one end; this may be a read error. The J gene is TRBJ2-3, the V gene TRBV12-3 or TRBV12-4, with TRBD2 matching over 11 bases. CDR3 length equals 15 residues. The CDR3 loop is CASSFVAGGRDTQSF. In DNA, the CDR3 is TGTGCCAGCAGTTTCGTAGCGGGGGGGAGAGATACGCAGTCTTTT.

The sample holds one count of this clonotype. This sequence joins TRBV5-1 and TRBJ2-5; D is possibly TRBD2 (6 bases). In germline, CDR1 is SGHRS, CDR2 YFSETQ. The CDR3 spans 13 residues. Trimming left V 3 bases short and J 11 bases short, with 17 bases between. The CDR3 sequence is CASSSDYQNEQYF. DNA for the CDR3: TGCGCCAGCAGCTCGGACTATCAGAATGAGCAGTACTTC.

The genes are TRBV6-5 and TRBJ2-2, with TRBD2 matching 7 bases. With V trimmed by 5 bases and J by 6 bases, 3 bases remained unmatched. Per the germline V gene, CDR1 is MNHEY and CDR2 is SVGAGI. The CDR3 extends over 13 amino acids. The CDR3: CASSTLASGELFF. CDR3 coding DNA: TGTGCCAGCAGTACACTAGCGTCCGGGGAGCTGTTTTTT.

The CDR3 protein is CASRTPRDRRPYNEQFF. For the CDR3, the DNA is TGTGCCAGCAGAACACCCAGGGACAGGCGACCGTACAATGAGCAGTTCTTC. The chain couples TRBV6-1 to TRBJ2-1, with 8 bases fitting TRBD1. The CDR3 has 17 amino acids. The trim removed 6 bases at V and 4 bases at J, leaving 14 bases unmatched. The germline gives CDR1 MNHNS, CDR2 SASEGT.

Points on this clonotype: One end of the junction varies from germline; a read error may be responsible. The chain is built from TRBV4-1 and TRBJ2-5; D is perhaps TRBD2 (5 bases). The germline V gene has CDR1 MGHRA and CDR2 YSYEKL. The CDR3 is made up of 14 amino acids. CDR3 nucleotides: TGCGCCAGCAGCCAAGATAGTAAGGGAGAGACCAAGTACTTC. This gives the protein CASSQDSKGETKYF.

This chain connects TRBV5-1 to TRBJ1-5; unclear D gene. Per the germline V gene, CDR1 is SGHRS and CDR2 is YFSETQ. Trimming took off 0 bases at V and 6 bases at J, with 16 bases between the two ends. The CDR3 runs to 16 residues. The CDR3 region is CASSLGGPDGSQPQHF. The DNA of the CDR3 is TGCGCCAGCAGCTTGGGCGGCCCTGACGGGAGTCAGCCCCAGCATTTT.

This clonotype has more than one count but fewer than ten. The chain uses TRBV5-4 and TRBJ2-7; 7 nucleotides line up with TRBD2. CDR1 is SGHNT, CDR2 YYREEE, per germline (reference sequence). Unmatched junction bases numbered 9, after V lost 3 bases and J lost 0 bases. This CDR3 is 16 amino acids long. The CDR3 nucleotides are TGTGCCAGCAGCTCTGGAACTAGCGCATTCTCCTACGAGCAGTACTTC. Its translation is CASSSGTSAFSYEQYF.

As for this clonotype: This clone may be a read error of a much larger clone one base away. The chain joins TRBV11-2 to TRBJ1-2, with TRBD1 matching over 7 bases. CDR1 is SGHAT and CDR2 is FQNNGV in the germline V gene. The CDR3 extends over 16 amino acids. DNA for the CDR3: TGTACCAGCAGCCCTACTACCGGGACAGCTAACTATGGCTACACCTTC. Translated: CTSSPTTGTANYGYTF. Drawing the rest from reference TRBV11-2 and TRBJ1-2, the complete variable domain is EAGVAQSPRYKIIEKRQSVAFWCNPISGHATLYWYQQILGQGPKLLIQFQNNGVVDDSQLPKDRFSAERLKGVDSTLKIQPAKLEDSAVYLCTSSPTTGTANYGYTFGSGTRLTVV.

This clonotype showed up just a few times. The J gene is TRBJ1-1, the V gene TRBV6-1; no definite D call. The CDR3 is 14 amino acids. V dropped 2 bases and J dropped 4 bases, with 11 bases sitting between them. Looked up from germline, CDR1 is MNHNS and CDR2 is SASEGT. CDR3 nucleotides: TGTGCCAGCAGTGAATCGCGGGTGCGCACTGAAGCTTTCTTT. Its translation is CASSESRVRTEAFF.

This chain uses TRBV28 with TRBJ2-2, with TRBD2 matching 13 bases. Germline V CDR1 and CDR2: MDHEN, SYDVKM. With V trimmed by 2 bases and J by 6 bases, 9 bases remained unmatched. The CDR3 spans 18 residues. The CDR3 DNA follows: TGTGCCAGCAGTTTACCAGGACTAGCGGGAGTTGCCGCCGGGGAGCTGTTTTTT. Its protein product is CASSLPGLAGVAAGELFF.

CDR3: CASSLGQTETQYF. CDR3 nucleotide sequence: TGTGCCAGCAGCTTAGGACAGACAGAGACCCAGTACTTC. The chain has TRBV11-1 and TRBJ2-5; D is perhaps TRBD1 (5 bases). The V gene lost 1 base and the J gene lost 4 bases, with 7 bases spanning the gap. Germline V CDR1 and CDR2: SGHAT, FQDESV (reference sequence). This CDR3 contains 13 residues. The whole variable domain, filled in from reference TRBV11-1 and TRBJ2-5, reads EAEVAQSPRYKITEKSQAVAFWCDPISGHATLYWYRQILGQGPELLVQFQDESVVDDSQLPKDRFSAERLKGVDSTLKIQPAELGDSAMYLCASSLGQTETQYFGPGTRLLVL.

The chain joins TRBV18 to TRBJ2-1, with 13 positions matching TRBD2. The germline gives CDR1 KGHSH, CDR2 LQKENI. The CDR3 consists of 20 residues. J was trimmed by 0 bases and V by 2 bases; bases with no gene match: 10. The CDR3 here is CASSPIRTSGGQSSYNEQFF. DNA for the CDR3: TGTGCCAGCTCACCAATCAGGACTAGCGGGGGCCAAAGCTCCTACAATGAGCAGTTCTTC. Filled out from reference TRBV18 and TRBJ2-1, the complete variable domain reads NAGVMQNPRHLVRRRGQEARLRCSPMKGHSHVYWYRQLPEEGLKFMVYLQKENIIDESGMPKERFSAEFPKEGPSILRIQQVVRGDSAAYFCASSPIRTSGGQSSYNEQFFGPGTRLTVL.

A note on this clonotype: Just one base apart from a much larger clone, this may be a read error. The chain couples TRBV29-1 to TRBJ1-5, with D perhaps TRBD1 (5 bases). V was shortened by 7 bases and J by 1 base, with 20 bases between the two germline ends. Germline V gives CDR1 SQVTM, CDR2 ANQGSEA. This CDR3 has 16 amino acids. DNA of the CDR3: TGCAGCGCCCATAATGTGTTCAAGGGGAGCAATCAGCCCCAGCATTTT. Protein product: CSAHNVFKGSNQPQHF.

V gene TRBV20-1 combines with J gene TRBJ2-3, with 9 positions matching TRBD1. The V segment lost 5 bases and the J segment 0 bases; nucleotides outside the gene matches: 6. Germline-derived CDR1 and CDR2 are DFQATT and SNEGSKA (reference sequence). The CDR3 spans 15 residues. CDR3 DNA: TGCAGTGCTCGGGACAGGGCCTCGAGCACAGATACGCAGTATTTT. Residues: CSARDRASSTDTQYF.

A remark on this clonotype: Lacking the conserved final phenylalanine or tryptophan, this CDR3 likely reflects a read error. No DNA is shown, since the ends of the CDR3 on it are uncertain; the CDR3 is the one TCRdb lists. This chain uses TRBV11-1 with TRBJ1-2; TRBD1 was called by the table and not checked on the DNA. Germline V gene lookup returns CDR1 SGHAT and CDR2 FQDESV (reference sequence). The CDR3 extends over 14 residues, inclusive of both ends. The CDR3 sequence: CASSFRTGVYGCTL.

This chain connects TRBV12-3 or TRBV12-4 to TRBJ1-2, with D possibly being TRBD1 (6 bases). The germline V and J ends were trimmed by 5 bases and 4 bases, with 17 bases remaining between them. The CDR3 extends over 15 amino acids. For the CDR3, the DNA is TGTGCCAGCAGTATAAGACAGGTTCCTATCTATGGCTACACCTTC. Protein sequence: CASSIRQVPIYGYTF.

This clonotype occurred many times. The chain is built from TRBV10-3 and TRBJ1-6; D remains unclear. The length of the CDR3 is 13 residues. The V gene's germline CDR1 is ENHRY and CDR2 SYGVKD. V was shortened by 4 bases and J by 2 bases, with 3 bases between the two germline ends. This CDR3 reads CAISGTYNSPLHF. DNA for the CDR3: TGTGCCATCAGTGGGACCTATAATTCACCCCTCCACTTT.

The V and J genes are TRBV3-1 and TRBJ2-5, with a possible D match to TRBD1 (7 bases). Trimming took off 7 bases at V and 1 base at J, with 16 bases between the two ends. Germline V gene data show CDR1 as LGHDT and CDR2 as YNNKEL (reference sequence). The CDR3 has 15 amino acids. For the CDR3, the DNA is TGTGCCAGCAAGGGCGGGACAGCATTCCAAGAGACCCAGTACTTC. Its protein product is CASKGGTAFQETQYF.

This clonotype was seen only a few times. CDR3 amino acids: CATSVGQGSRYLENNEQFF. In DNA form, the CDR3 reads TGTGCCACCAGTGTGGGACAGGGGTCCCGATACCTTGAAAACAATGAGCAGTTCTTC. The V call is TRBV24-1, the J call TRBJ2-1; 10 nucleotides line up with TRBD1. CDR3 length equals 19 residues. Trimming at V came to 5 bases and at J to 5 bases, leaving 17 bases not matched to a gene. Germline V gene data show CDR1 as KGHDR and CDR2 as SFDVKD.

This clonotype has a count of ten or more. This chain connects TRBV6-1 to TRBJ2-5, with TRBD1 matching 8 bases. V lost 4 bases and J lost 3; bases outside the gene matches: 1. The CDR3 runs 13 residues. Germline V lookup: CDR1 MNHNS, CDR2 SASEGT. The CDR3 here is CASSGTGKETQYF. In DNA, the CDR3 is TGTGCCAGCAGTGGGACAGGGAAAGAGACCCAGTACTTC.